These T cell receptor beta chains were read from a single sample in a study of OX40 agonist ivuxolimab in advanced cancers. Assay: immunoSEQ multiplex PCR; the TCRdb copy retains only in-frame clones and omits some. The sample holds tens of thousands of clones, about 93% seen once. The sequences come from CD4+ or CD8+ T cells sorted from blood, collected in a trial of the OX40 agonist ivuxolimab. All receptors come from an adult with an advanced solid tumor such as melanoma, head and neck, liver or kidney cancer. The conserved cysteine and the conserved F or W are not part of the CDR3 here. A D gene is named only where the DNA matches it firmly.

>TRBJ2-7|TRBV1|.
TSSQDEGSAYEQY
>TRBJ2-4|TRBV21-1|.
ASSKVIGSGRAQDIQY
>TRBJ2-1|TRBV18|TRBD2
ASSPRLAASYNEQF
>TRBJ2-5|TRBV2|.
ASSEARQVLQETQY
>TRBJ1-1|TRBV10-3|.
AISEGTRNTEAF
>TRBJ1-1|TRBV28|.
ASIAPMNTEAF
>TRBJ1-2|TRBV6-5|.
AGSYSPSYGYT
>TRBJ2-3|TRBV19|.
ASSNQGLADTQY
>TRBJ1-1|TRBV6-1|TRBD1
ASPRQGVQTEAF
>TRBJ1-2|TRBV6-5|TRBD1
ASRPGTATRGYT
>TRBJ1-1|TRBV7-2|.
ASSPGTGMNTEAF
>TRBJ1-4|TRBV10-3|.
AISPDGNNEKLF
>TRBJ1-5|TRBV7-2|.
ASRESNQPQH
>TRBJ2-7|TRBV7-2|TRBD1
ASSFQPGQGGEQY
>TRBJ2-7|TRBV28|.
ASKGPFSYEQY
>TRBJ1-1|TRBV30|TRBD1
AWGTGANTEAF
>TRBJ2-7|TRBV27|.
ASSLVGDTSSYEQY
>TRBJ2-5|TRBV6-1|.
ASGHSYQETQY
>TRBJ2-4|TRBV7-9|.
ASSPVGGKNIQY
>TRBJ1-5|TRBV28|.
ASGYRGNQPQH
>TRBJ2-7|TRBV5-1|TRBD1
ASSLQGRTGADEQY
>TRBJ1-3|TRBV19|.
ASSIGSGNTIY
>TRBJ2-5|TRBV10-1|.
ASSVSRQGLASQY
>TRBJ2-1|TRBV4-1|.
ASSQDRVSWVDNEQF
>TRBJ1-4|TRBV11-1|.
ASSFEEGGKLF
>TRBJ1-1|TRBV5-4|.
ASSLDAEAF
>TRBJ2-2|TRBV5-6|TRBD1
ASSFTGGGTGELF
>TRBJ2-7|TRBV18|TRBD1
ASSPLQTGLSEQY
>TRBJ2-1|TRBV9|.
ASSNQGGSYNEQF
>TRBJ2-7|TRBV2|.
ASSQDVPSYEQY
>TRBJ2-2|TRBV5-1|TRBD1
ASSGTGNTGELF
>TRBJ2-7|TRBV7-3|.
ASSYRPGQNFAYEQY
>TRBJ2-7|TRBV28|.
ASSLPSFQLGGEQY
>TRBJ2-5|TRBV27|.
ASSPRALGLYQETQY
>TRBJ2-5|TRBV28|.
ASSIHIHWTQY
>TRBJ2-1|TRBV6-5|TRBD2
ASSSPTSGIGDEQF
>TRBJ2-3|TRBV11-2|TRBD1
ASRKPGQSTDTQY
>TRBJ2-4|TRBV4-1|TRBD2
ASSPGLAFLQNIQY
>TRBJ2-7|TRBV4-1|TRBD1
ASSQEAGGVYEQY
>TRBJ2-1|TRBV4-3|TRBD1
ASSQAPGQGAVNEQF
>TRBJ2-7|TRBV6-6|.
ASSPLDYEQY
>TRBJ2-7|TRBV30|.
AWDRGSRAYEQY
>TRBJ1-5|TRBV4-2|.
ASSPDSHNQPQH
>TRBJ1-5|TRBV27|.
ASSFLGGSGQPQH
>TRBJ1-1|TRBV28|.
ASSPLGVGTEAF
>TRBJ2-7|TRBV19|.
ASSIGQVYEQY
>TRBJ2-7|TRBV2|TRBD2
ASSEGGLAREQY
>TRBJ2-7|TRBV7-2|TRBD1
ASSLGQSSYEQY
>TRBJ2-1|TRBV7-6|.
ASSLASRDFHNEQF
>TRBJ2-6|TRBV18|.
ASSPGNSGANVLT
>TRBJ1-5|TRBV10-1|.
ASSAGPNQPQH
>TRBJ2-3|TRBV29-1|TRBD1
SAPSQGAPNADTQY
>TRBJ1-2|TRBV6-5|.
ASRLDGTVGYT
>TRBJ1-1|TRBV6-7|.
ASRGGRDTEAF